The text below deals with one T cell receptor (beta chain). This entry comes from a study of CDR3 diversity in severe acne. The length of the CDR3 is 15 residues. V dropped 6 bases and J dropped 0 bases, with 9 bases sitting between them. MiXCR, run by TCRdb on the PCR reads, gives a single entry per CDR3 protein. Among around 94,000 distinct CDR3 sequences listed, 51% were seen once. The sequenced sample consisted of blood. The clonotype was recovered from a male donor with acne. The chain employs TRBV12-3 or TRBV12-4 and TRBJ2-6, with D hard to call. In nucleotides, the CDR3 is TGTGCCAGCAGCCGGCCAATCTCTGGGGCCAACGTCCTGACTTTC. Protein sequence: CASSRPISGANVLTF.